Below are 22 T cell receptor beta chains sequenced from a single sample in a study of control samples from healthy donors and cancer patients (TCRdb year 2020). Library method: the immunoSEQ multiplex PCR assay. Not all clones reach the TCRdb copy of this immuneACCESS table, which keeps in-frame sequences only. Checked studies attribute under half of the gap to unresolved V genes and leave the rest unexplained. This sample is represented by about 79,000 clones; 93% of them were singletons. The ten largest clones represent roughly 1.2% of the sample. Sequenced material: PBMCs. The receptors were gathered from a woman between 40 and 55 years old with lung cancer.

The V gene is TRBV7-6, the J gene TRBJ1-5, with D uncertain. Germline V gene sequence: CDR1 SGHVS, CDR2 FNYEAQ. V was shortened by 1 base and J by 3 bases, with 10 bases between the two germline ends. CDR3 length equals 15 residues. The CDR3 region has the DNA TGTGCCAGCAGCTTAGATCAGTGGAACAATCAGCCCCAGCATTTT. It codes for CASSLDQWNNQPQHF.

This chain links TRBV5-1 with TRBJ2-1, with TRBD2 matching 8 bases. Germline CDR1 and CDR2: SGHRS and YFSETQ. The CDR3 runs 17 residues. V dropped 0 bases and J dropped 9; count of bases not matched to a gene: 14. Here the CDR3 reads CASSLAPRGAPGSEQFF. In DNA form, the CDR3 reads TGCGCCAGCAGCTTGGCTCCGCGGGGGGCCCCGGGCTCTGAGCAGTTCTTC.

This rearrangement joins TRBV12-5 to TRBJ1-2; no definite D call. This CDR3 region has 14 residues. CDR1 is LGHNT and CDR2 is FRNRAP in the germline V gene. Trimming stripped 7 bases from V and 7 bases from J, with 19 bases between. CDR3 nucleotides: TGTGCTAGTGCTCCCCCCGGCAGGTCGGGTGGCTACACCTTC. It yields the protein CASAPPGRSGGYTF.

The V call is TRBV12-5, the J call TRBJ1-3; D uncertain. This CDR3 has 14 amino acids. CDR1 and CDR2 from the germline V gene are LGHNT and FRNRAP. V was pared by 2 bases and J by 5 bases, with 10 bases between. The CDR3 bases are TGTGCTAGTGGTTTGCTCCGGACCCGAAACACCATATATTTT. As protein: CASGLLRTRNTIYF.

This chain joins TRBV6-2 or TRBV6-3 and TRBJ2-1; 10 bases map to TRBD2. Germline V gene data show CDR1 as MNHEY and CDR2 as SVGEGT. V dropped 0 bases and J dropped 4; count of bases not matched to a gene: 6. The CDR3 consists of 17 residues. CDR3 coding DNA: TGTGCCAGCAGTTACTCTCGGCTAGCGGGGGAGTACAATGAGCAGTTCTTC. Protein sequence: CASSYSRLAGEYNEQFF.

This rearrangement joins TRBV7-9 to TRBJ2-7, with D tentatively TRBD1 (6 bases). Germline lookup yields CDR1 SEHNR and CDR2 FQNEAQ (reference sequence). The CDR3 contains 14 residues. Deletions cut 4 bases from V and 2 bases from J, with 12 bases between. The CDR3 region is CASSSWTETYEQYF. CDR3 in DNA: TGTGCCAGCAGCTCCTGGACAGAAACCTACGAGCAGTACTTC. The full variable domain, in which reference TRBV7-9 and TRBJ2-7 provide the parts outside the CDR3, is DTGVSQNPRHKITKRGQNVTFRCDPISEHNRLYWYRQTLGQGPEFLTYFQNEAQLEKSRLLSDRFSAERPKGSFSTLEIQRTEQGDSAMYLCASSSWTETYEQYFGPGTRLTVT.

The chain's CDR3 is CASSYSTSSPLHF. CDR3 nucleotide sequence: TGTGCCAGCAGTTACTCGACGAGTTCACCCCTCCACTTT. The rearrangement joins TRBV6-6 to TRBJ1-6; unclear D gene. The V end was cut by 0 bases, the J end by 9 bases, with 6 bases between. The germline CDR1 and CDR2 sequences are MNHNY and SVGAGI (reference sequence). The CDR3 is 13 residues long.

This chain links TRBV18 with TRBJ1-3; D is perhaps TRBD1 (6 bases). CDR1 is KGHSH, CDR2 LQKENI, per germline. The CDR3 sequence is 16 residues long. The V end lost 5 bases, the J end lost 0 bases, and 14 bases lay between the germline ends. This CDR3 reads CASSGQTGNSGNTIYF. CDR3 coding DNA: TGTGCCAGCTCAGGACAGACGGGGAACTCTGGAAACACCATATATTTT. Supplemented by reference TRBV18 and TRBJ1-3, the full variable domain reads NAGVMQNPRHLVRRRGQEARLRCSPMKGHSHVYWYRQLPEEGLKFMVYLQKENIIDESGMPKERFSAEFPKEGPSILRIQQVVRGDSAAYFCASSGQTGNSGNTIYFGEGSWLTVV.

This clone was seen only a few times. V usage is TRBV2 and J usage is TRBJ2-7; 13 bases are a match to TRBD2. From germline, CDR1 is SNHLY and CDR2 FYNNEI. V shed 7 bases, J shed 3 bases, and the junction held 3 bases outside the gene matches. The CDR3 spans 14 residues. DNA for the CDR3: TGTGCCAGCATGGGACTAGCGGGATTCTACGAGCAGTACTTC. This encodes CASMGLAGFYEQYF.

This chain uses TRBV6-5 with TRBJ1-1, with a tentative D call TRBD1 (6 bases). Germline V CDR1 and CDR2: MNHEY, SVGAGI. Deletions cut 5 bases from V and 1 base from J, with 11 bases between. The CDR3 is 14 residues long. CDR3 sequence (DNA): TGTGCCAGCAGTATCAAGACAGGGAACACTGAAGCTTTCTTT. Its translation: CASSIKTGNTEAFF.

The chain uses TRBV2 and TRBJ1-6; D might be TRBD1 (5 bases). This CDR3 is built from 14 residues. Germline V gene lookup returns CDR1 SNHLY and CDR2 FYNNEI. Deletions cut 8 bases from V and 7 bases from J, with 15 bases between. The CDR3 DNA sequence: TGTGCCAGCGTCATGGGACGGTCGAATTCACCCCTCCACTTT. Translation gives CASVMGRSNSPLHF.

The gene calls are TRBV19 and TRBJ1-1, with 10 bases that match TRBD1. The junction had 9 bases not matched to a gene; V was cut back by 6 bases and J by 8 bases. From germline, CDR1 is LNHDA and CDR2 SQIVND (reference sequence). This CDR3 is 14 amino acids long. The chain's CDR3 is CASRLWGTGEEAFF. In DNA form, the CDR3 reads TGTGCCAGTAGGCTCTGGGGGACAGGGGAAGAAGCTTTCTTT.

A single count supports this clone. The chain links TRBV7-6 to TRBJ2-1; 7 bases map to TRBD1. V was clipped by 5 bases and J by 7 bases; unmatched bases: 5. This CDR3 region has 13 residues. CDR1 is SGHVS and CDR2 is FNYEAQ in the germline V gene. CDR3 bases: TGTGCCAGCAGCGTTGACAGGGAGAATGAGCAGTTCTTC. It codes for CASSVDRENEQFF.

This rearrangement joins TRBV5-6 to TRBJ2-1; TRBD2 matches 13 bases. Germline CDR1 and CDR2: SGHDT and YYEEEE. V lost 4 bases to trimming and J lost 8 bases; unmatched junction nucleotides: 6. The CDR3 has 15 amino acids. The DNA of the CDR3 is TGTGCCAGCAGCCCACTAGCGGGGGGGATCGATGAGCAGTTCTTC. Amino acids: CASSPLAGGIDEQFF.

This clone has only one observation. V is TRBV5-5 and J is TRBJ2-7; D not certain. The CDR3 has 11 residues. Trimming cost V 0 bases and J 3 bases, with 1 base left between them. Per germline, CDR1 SGHKS and CDR2 YYEKEE (reference sequence). The CDR3 coding sequence is TGTGCCAGCAGCTTGGACTACGAGCAGTACTTC. It codes for CASSLDYEQYF.

The genes are TRBV19 and TRBJ2-1; TRBD2 matches at 16 bases. V lost 4 bases to trimming and J lost 7 bases; unmatched junction nucleotides: 1. The germline CDR1 and CDR2 sequences are LNHDA and SQIVND (reference sequence). The CDR3 covers 15 residues. The CDR3 is CASSTGLAGGNEQFF. DNA for the CDR3: TGTGCCAGTAGTACGGGACTAGCGGGGGGGAATGAGCAGTTCTTC.

V is TRBV9 and J is TRBJ2-2; TRBD2 is a possible D gene (5 bases). V lost 3 bases to trimming and J lost 6 bases, with 18 bases between them. The germline CDR1 and CDR2 sequences are SGDLS and YYNGEE. CDR3 length: 16 amino acids. CDR3 DNA sequence: TGTGCCAGCAGCGAGTTCCTGGCGGCCGGGGCCGGGGAGCTGTTTTTT. This codes for CASSEFLAAGAGELFF.

The chain uses TRBV5-5 and TRBJ1-2, with a weak D call TRBD1 (5 bases). In germline, CDR1 is SGHKS, CDR2 YYEKEE (reference sequence). The CDR3 has 13 amino acids. With 4 bases removed from V and 6 bases from J, the gap between germline ends came to 13 bases. The CDR3 region has the DNA TGTGCCAGCAGCGATGGCGGGGGGGATGGCTACACCTTC. Protein: CASSDGGGDGYTF.

The V call is TRBV11-2, the J call TRBJ1-3, with 7 nucleotides matching TRBD1. CDR1 and CDR2 from the germline V gene are SGHAT and FQNNGV. V was clipped by 3 bases and J by 8 bases; unmatched bases: 13. This CDR3 has 16 residues. The CDR3 sequence: CASSFPKDRAGDTIYF. DNA for the CDR3: TGTGCCAGCAGCTTTCCCAAAGACAGGGCGGGGGACACCATATATTTT.

The chain employs TRBV19 and TRBJ1-1, with D hard to call. The CDR3 has 12 residues. V lost 3 bases and J lost 5, with 7 bases in between. Germline values: CDR1 LNHDA, CDR2 SQIVND (reference sequence). The CDR3 loop reads CASSIGRTEAFF. In nucleotides, the CDR3 is TGTGCCAGTAGTATTGGAAGGACTGAAGCTTTCTTT.

This sequence joins TRBV5-1 and TRBJ2-3; 9 bases are a match to TRBD1. The CDR3 contains 16 residues. Trimming at V came to 3 bases and at J to 0 bases, leaving 5 bases not matched to a gene. CDR1 is SGHRS and CDR2 is YFSETQ in the germline V gene. CDR3 in DNA: TGCGCCAGCAGCTGGACCGGGACAGGGAGCACAGATACGCAGTATTTT. This sequence encodes CASSWTGTGSTDTQYF.

The chain joins TRBV28 to TRBJ2-4; TRBD2 matches 8 bases. Per the germline V gene, CDR1 is MDHEN and CDR2 is SYDVKM. This CDR3 has 15 residues. V lost 3 bases, J lost 6 bases, and 7 bases stayed unmatched. CDR3 region: CASSFGTRNGNIQYF. CDR3 in DNA: TGTGCCAGCAGTTTCGGGACTAGAAACGGAAACATTCAGTACTTC.